The T cell receptor beta chain described here comes from a study of regulatory T cells in long-lasting Graves disease (dated by TCRdb to 2020 to 2022). Describing the broader study: Patients with newly diagnosed Graves' disease had been on antithyroid drugs for under 3 months. A total of around 35 samples underwent TCR sequencing: about 13 from persistent and roughly 20 from newly diagnosed Graves' disease patients. Patients with persistent Graves' disease were compared with patients with newly diagnosed Graves' disease using TCR sequencing and RNA sequencing of peripheral blood. The study was registered as a clinical trial and conducted in China. The investigation overall reported the following: Only the TCR beta chain was sequenced and analyzed. Only peripheral blood was studied, because thyroid tissue, the primary lesion, was inaccessible. As a limitation, the authors acknowledged that the small sample size may reduce accuracy. Compared with newly diagnosed patients, patients with persistent Graves' disease had lower TCR Shannon entropy and fewer highly expanded clones, which suggests clonal expansion. Preferential use of TRBV28, TRBJ1-2 and TRBJ2-5 was observed in persistent disease, whereas TRBV20-1 and TRBJ2-1 were favored in newly diagnosed disease. A larger number of public clonotypes was shared among persistent patients (approximately 3,000) than among newly diagnosed patients (approximately 1,000).

This specimen's time point label, interpreted: newly diagnosed GD, antithyroid drugs for less than 3 months. For both TCR sequencing and RNA sequencing, RNA was extracted from PBMCs in TRIzol. Graves' disease was diagnosed according to American Thyroid Association guidelines. The patients came from an endocrinology department in Xi'an, China. Each patient gave about 9.1 milliliters of peripheral blood, collected in an EDTA anticoagulant tube. Ficoll Paque Plus density gradient separation was used to isolate PBMCs, and no further T cell sorting was performed. An Agilent 2100 Bioanalyzer and agarose gel were used to check RNA quality, and a NanoDrop 2000 was used to measure RNA concentration. A word on this clonotype: The specificity of this receptor is unknown. Per-nucleotide qualities are absent, and no much larger clonotype sits a single base away.

CDR1 and CDR2 are drawn from the germline V gene (reference sequence): DFQATT, SNEGSKA. V has 1 base trimmed and J has 8 bases trimmed; junction bases matching no gene number 12. Counted from cysteine to phenylalanine, this CDR3 has 15 amino acids. Of the read, only the CDR3 DNA is kept; its 45 bases are in frame from base 1. Library preparation used multiplex PCR. The sequencer was an Illumina HiSeq 4000. iRepertoire HTBI primers and Arm-PCR amplification of CDR3 regions were used to construct TCR beta libraries. Before sequencing, the PCR products went through gel purification. Regarding the original processing steps: Across samples, around 58 TRBV and roughly 15 TRBJ segments were identified and used for gene usage analysis of CDR3 amino acid clonotypes. COPE and FqMerger were used to merge filtered high-quality paired reads into contigs. BLAST was used to align contigs to the IMGT TRBV, TRBD and TRBJ reference genes, and CDR3 was defined following IMGT. Any clonotype with a frequency above 0.1% was classified as a highly expanded clone. Shannon entropy was used to measure repertoire diversity, and the Gini coefficient was used to measure V-J evenness. A clonotype was considered public if more than one individual shared it. The public sequencing data were trimmed at Q25 with fastp and processed into clonotypes with MiXCR by TCRdb, which kept only in-frame beta chains. Rows are combined by CDR3 protein, so each entry shows the most common genes and DNA. In this record, the V and J calls reflect TCRdb's handling and not the investigators' own analysis. Within this sample are about 560,000 distinct CDR3 sequences, with roughly 15% of them counted one time only. Clones ranked in the top ten supply approximately 12% of the sample.

The sample was also linked to a second study, of T cells in Graves' hyperthyroidism and ophthalmopathy. That second publication adds: Stable Graves' hyperthyroidism was defined as no progression to ophthalmopathy during 18 months of follow-up. Hyperthyroidism patients were newly diagnosed, with disease duration under 2 months, and aged 18 to 65 years. Exclusion was applied to patients with uncontrolled infections, other autoimmune diseases, pregnancy or lactation. Diagnoses relied on clinical symptoms, serum thyroxine and TRAb, thyroid ultrasound and orbital computed tomography. A first-round RT-PCR of the TCR CDR3 used the HTBI primer set with the Qiagen OneStep RT-PCR kit. Most expanded thyroid clonotypes (frequency above 0.001) were also detected in blood, suggesting blood repertoires may reflect thyroid immune responses. Ophthalmopathy was separated from stable hyperthyroidism by a 13 V-J signature model, with 85% to 90% sensitivity and 81% to 82% specificity obtained in cross-validation and 80%/75% obtained in testing. During validation, the model predicted progression to ophthalmopathy a median of around six months ahead of onset, with more than 60% sensitivity and more than 72% specificity. A discovery cohort of approximately 97 patients, about 40 with Graves' ophthalmopathy and under 60 with stable Graves' hyperthyroidism, was used to find distinguishing TCR V-J signatures. An independent validation cohort of 18 to 20 hyperthyroidism patients and 17 patients who later progressed to ophthalmopathy tested prospective prediction of ophthalmopathy. For training and testing, the 100 patients in the discovery cohort were randomly divided in a 7:3 ratio. In addition, the study compared T-cell repertoires in thyroid tissue and in blood from six Graves' hyperthyroidism patients. Once sampling was done, hyperthyroidism patients were given methimazole at a starting dose of 30 mg daily, whereas ophthalmopathy patients were given high-dose intravenous methylprednisolone. Libraries were constructed in a second round of multiplex PCR, after which size selection and purification were performed. Sequencing of the libraries was done on an Illumina HiSeq2000 using paired-end 100 bp reads. SOAPnuke was used to process the raw data, throwing out any read that contained adapters or uncalled bases, had a mean Phred below 15, or lacked an exact constant-primer or identifier match. High-quality paired reads were merged using COPE v1.2.5, and each unique nucleotide sequence was defined as a clonotype. Clonotypes were aligned to IMGT TRBV, TRBD and TRBJ reference segments using MiTCR v1.1. Only V-J combinations with frequency above 0.0001, covering about 99% of repertoires, were analysed. A TCS score was defined as the ratio between F50 (clonal expansion) and ExV (chaos), using BLOSUM62-based TCRdist between CDR3 peptides within each V-J. Welch's t-statistics and random forest reduced 514 V-J features to about 13, which were used in a naive Bayes classifier (R e1071). Sample size was not statistically predetermined, and investigators were not blinded to group allocation. The paper reports TCR Vbeta CDR3 sequencing of fewer than 150 peripheral blood samples: 40 or so ophthalmopathy, under 85 hyperthyroidism and 17 progressor patients.

This chain is built from TRBV20-1 and TRBJ1-2; 8 central bases correspond to TRBD1. Sequenced here: peripheral blood mononuclear cells (PBMCs), sampled at new diagnosis, from a patient treated with antithyroid drugs. This clonotype was sampled from a man between 18 and 29 years old with Graves disease. Donor details come from another sample of the same person, matched by shared clones. The nucleotide sequence is given as TGCAGTGCTAGAGCTTTGACGACAGGGGTGAGCGGCTACACCTTC. Protein translation: CSARALTTGVSGYTF.